One TCR beta chain is described in this entry. J gave up 0 bases and V 5 bases, and 3 bases lay outside the gene matches. This CDR3 has 16 amino acids. CDR1 GTSNPN and CDR2 SVGIG come from the germline V gene (reference sequence). This specimen belongs to a study of blood T cell repertoires in COVID-19. At the level of the study: The study drew acute and convalescent COVID-19 samples from the United States, Italy and Spain.

The table came from immunoSEQ multiplex PCR; TCRdb's copy has only in-frame clones and leaves some out. This table has tens of thousands of clones, approximately 91% appearing once. This chain joins TRBV30 and TRBJ2-1; 14 bases align to TRBD2. This TCR was recovered from a human donor in a cohort sampled during active COVID-19. Sequenced material: peripheral blood. The CDR3 region is CAWGGLAGASYNEQFF. CDR3 DNA: TGTGCCTGGGGGGGACTAGCGGGGGCCTCCTACAATGAGCAGTTCTTC.